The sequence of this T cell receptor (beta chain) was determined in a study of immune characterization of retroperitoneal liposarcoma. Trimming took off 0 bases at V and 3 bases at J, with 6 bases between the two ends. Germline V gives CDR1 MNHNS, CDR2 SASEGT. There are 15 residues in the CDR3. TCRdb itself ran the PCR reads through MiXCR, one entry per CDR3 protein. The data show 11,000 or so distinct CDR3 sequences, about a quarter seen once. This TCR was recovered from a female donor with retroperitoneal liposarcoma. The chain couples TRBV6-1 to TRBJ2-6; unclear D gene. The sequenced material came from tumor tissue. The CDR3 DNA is TGTGCCAGCAGTGAAGCTAGAGGTGGGGCCAACGTCCTGACTTTC. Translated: CASSEARGGANVLTF.